This T cell receptor (beta chain) was obtained from a study of CD8 T cells in ankylosing spondylitis. Comment on this clonotype: The antigen is undetermined.

Study-wide results and limits: Disease-linked clones were reportedly significantly enriched in matched ankylosing spondylitis synovial fluid.

Each TCR beta library was made by quantitative 5'-RACE that incorporated molecular barcodes. One entry per CDR3 protein, called by TCRdb with MiXCR from the 5' RACE reads. The sample contains about 400,000 distinct CDR3 sequences, around 20% of which appear only once. What was sequenced was blood, either unsorted or a sorted T cell fraction (not recorded which). The clonotype originates from a male donor with ankylosing spondylitis or in good health (not recorded which).

The CDR3 sequence: CASSWGTKHSNQPQHF. CDR3 nucleotide sequence: TGTGCCAGCAGTTGGGGGACGAAGCATAGCAATCAGCCCCAGCATTTT. The genes are TRBV12-3 or TRBV12-4 and TRBJ1-5, with D perhaps matching TRBD1 (5 bases). The CDR3 covers 16 residues. V was trimmed by 4 bases and J by 0 bases, leaving 13 bases between them.